Listed below are T cell receptor beta chains from one sample, sequenced in a study of blood T cell repertoires in COVID-19. Sequencing was performed with immunoSEQ multiplex PCR; in TCRdb, only in-frame clones are kept and a portion is missing. Of some 160,000 clones in the sample, around three quarters are singletons; the top ten hold roughly 8.7%. The material sequenced was peripheral blood. These receptors all stem from a man aged 50-60 years with active or convalescent COVID-19. Both conserved end residues are part of each CDR3. D genes are given only for firm matches. Clone size is given for some rows only: seen once, a few or many times, or a class if the clone is expanded.

D gene	V gene	clone size	J gene	CDR3 DNA	CDR3 protein
-	TRBV25-1	-	TRBJ1-5	TGTGCCAGCACCCGGGGAGGGGAGGTCAGCAATCAGCCCCAGCATTTT	CASTRGGEVSNQPQHF
TRBD1	TRBV19	-	TRBJ2-4	TGTGCCAGTAGTCCCAAGGGACAGGGGACCAAAAACATTCAGTACTTC	CASSPKGQGTKNIQYF
TRBD1	TRBV5-1	-	TRBJ2-5	TGCGCCAGCAGCTTGGAGTACAGGGGGGCCGAGACCCAGTACTTC	CASSLEYRGAETQYF
TRBD1	TRBV3-1/TRBV3-2	-	TRBJ1-3	TGTGCCAGCAGCCGGCAGGGGGCGTTCACTGGAAACACCATATATTTT	CASSRQGAFTGNTIYF
-	TRBV7-8	-	TRBJ2-7	TGTGCCAGCAGCTTAGAATTGCGCGAGCAGTACTTC	CASSLELREQYF
TRBD1	TRBV11-2	few	TRBJ2-7	TGTGCCAGCAGCTTAGTCACAGGGGCCTCCTACGAGCAGTACTTC	CASSLVTGASYEQYF
-	TRBV20-1	few	TRBJ2-7	TGCAGTGCTAGTCCCTCCCATAACTTGATCGAGCAGTACTTC	CSASPSHNLIEQYF
TRBD1	TRBV28	-	TRBJ1-6	TGTGCCAGCACCAGGGGGCGTAATTCACCCCTCCACTTT	CASTRGRNSPLHF
-	TRBV20-1	once	TRBJ2-7	TGCAGTGCTTTGACAGACTACGAGCAGTACTTC	CSALTDYEQYF
TRBD1	TRBV5-1	-	TRBJ1-2	TGCGCCAGCAGCCGACAGGGGGACTATGGCTACACCTTC	CASSRQGDYGYTF
TRBD2	TRBV4-2	-	TRBJ2-7	TGTGCCAGCAGCCAAATAGGGACTAGCGGAACCTACGAGCAGTACTTC	CASSQIGTSGTYEQYF
-	TRBV11-3	-	TRBJ2-1	TGTGCCAGCAGCCAGACTGGAAGCTCCTACAATGAGCAGTTCTTC	CASSQTGSSYNEQFF
-	TRBV24-1	few	TRBJ2-1	TGTGCCACCAGTGGGGCGACCTCCTACAATGAGCAGTTCTTC	CATSGATSYNEQFF
-	TRBV27	-	TRBJ2-1	TGTGCCAGCAGTTCAACAAGCGAAGATGAGCAGTTCTTC	CASSSTSEDEQFF
TRBD1	TRBV14	-	TRBJ2-1	TGTGCCAGCAGCCAAGGCGGTGGGGACAGGGGGCTCCTTAGCTCCTACAATGAGCAGTTCTTC	CASSQGGGDRGLLSSYNEQFF
-	TRBV19	-	TRBJ2-7	TGTGCCAGTAGTCCCCTCGGTCGTAGCTCCTACGAGCAGTACTTC	CASSPLGRSSYEQYF
-	TRBV2	-	TRBJ2-2	TGTGCCACCATGTTTGAGCCCTGGCCGGGCACCGGGGAGCTGTTTTTT	CATMFEPWPGTGELFF
TRBD1	TRBV3-1/TRBV3-2	-	TRBJ2-5	TGTGCCAGCAGCCTTATACAGGGGACCGGTGAGACCCAGTACTTC	CASSLIQGTGETQYF
-	TRBV4-1	-	TRBJ1-4	TGCGCCAGCAGCCGAGAGCCGGGACGGACTATTAATGAAAAACTGTTTTTT	CASSREPGRTINEKLFF
-	TRBV28	-	TRBJ1-4	TGTGCCAGCAGCCCTCCCGGGTTTACTAATGAAAAACTGTTTTTT	CASSPPGFTNEKLFF
TRBD1	TRBV5-6	-	TRBJ1-6	TGTGCCAGCGGCCAGCGGACAGGGTGGGATTCACCCCTCCACTTT	CASGQRTGWDSPLHF
-	TRBV11-2	-	TRBJ1-4	TGTGCCAGCAGCTTAGGCACAGGGACGGATGAAAAACTGTTTTTT	CASSLGTGTDEKLFF
-	TRBV6-5	-	TRBJ2-1	TGTGCCAGCAGTTATGTGAGTGAGCAGTTCTTC	CASSYVSEQFF
TRBD1	TRBV5-1	-	TRBJ2-2	TGCGCCAGCAGCTTACAGGGGTTCGCGAACACCGGGGAGCTGTTTTTT	CASSLQGFANTGELFF
TRBD1	TRBV19	few	TRBJ1-5	TGTGCCAGTAGTAGCGTGGACAGGTTCAATCAGCCCCAGCATTTT	CASSSVDRFNQPQHF
-	TRBV6-1	-	TRBJ1-1	TGTGCCAGCAGTGATTCCCAGGGGATAAGGAACACTGAAGCTTTCTTT	CASSDSQGIRNTEAFF
TRBD1	TRBV13	-	TRBJ1-1	TGTGCCAGCAGCGAGACAGGGAACTCGAACACTGAAGCTTTCTTT	CASSETGNSNTEAFF
TRBD2	TRBV14	-	TRBJ2-1	TGTGCCAGCAGCGGGAATGTAGCGGGAGGGAGGAATGAGCAGTTCTTC	CASSGNVAGGRNEQFF
-	TRBV5-1	-	TRBJ2-1	TGCGCCAGCAGCTTGGTACAGGGAGGGGACAATGAGCAGTTCTTC	CASSLVQGGDNEQFF
-	TRBV29-1	-	TRBJ2-1	TGCAGCGTTGGGGTTACAGGGCCCAATGAGCAGTTCTTC	CSVGVTGPNEQFF
TRBD2	TRBV19	-	TRBJ2-5	TGTGCCAGTAGTATGGGGACTAGCGGGCGAGAGACCCAGTACTTC	CASSMGTSGRETQYF
-	TRBV28	-	TRBJ1-6	TGTGCCAGCAGTTTGCAGGATTACTCCTATAATTCACCCCTCCACTTT	CASSLQDYSYNSPLHF
TRBD2	TRBV2	-	TRBJ2-1	TGTGCCAGCAGTGAACTAGCGGGAGTAAATGAGCAGTTCTTC	CASSELAGVNEQFF
-	TRBV5-1	-	TRBJ2-7	TGCGCCAGCTCCATGACAGGTCCTTCCTACGAGCAGTACTTC	CASSMTGPSYEQYF
-	TRBV19	-	TRBJ2-7	TGTGCCAGTAGTATCCCCCTAGCGCAGGCCTACGAGCAGTACTTC	CASSIPLAQAYEQYF
TRBD1	TRBV19	once	TRBJ1-6	TGTGCCAGTAGTGGAGGACAGGGGGCTTATTCACCCCTCCACTTT	CASSGGQGAYSPLHF
TRBD1	TRBV19	-	TRBJ1-1	TGTGCCAGTTCAGAGGGCAGGGGGATTGAAGCTTTCTTT	CASSEGRGIEAFF
-	TRBV7-2	few	TRBJ1-1	TGTGCCAGCAGCTTTTTGGGGGGGCTACCCGAAGCTTTCTTT	CASSFLGGLPEAFF
TRBD1	TRBV2	few	TRBJ1-5	TGTGCCAGCAGTGAAGCGGCAGGGGGCAGGCAGCCCCAGCATTTT	CASSEAAGGRQPQHF
-	TRBV5-1	once	TRBJ2-2	TGCGCCAGCAGCACGGGACTCACCGGGGAGCTGTTTTTT	CASSTGLTGELFF
-	TRBV3-1/TRBV3-2	-	TRBJ1-4	TGTGCCAGCAGCCAGGCTTCCTGGGTCCTAGAGGGTACTAATGAAAAACTGTTTTTT	CASSQASWVLEGTNEKLFF
TRBD2	TRBV5-1	-	TRBJ2-5	TGCGCCAGCAGCTCGGGACTAGCCTTGGAGACCCAGTACTTC	CASSSGLALETQYF
-	TRBV11-2	few	TRBJ2-7	TGTGCCAGCAGCTTAGCCCTTTTACAGGGAGAGCAGTACTTC	CASSLALLQGEQYF
TRBD2	TRBV5-8	-	TRBJ2-4	TGTGCCAGCAGCCCTGGACTAGCGGGAGTGGCCAAAAACATTCAGTACTTC	CASSPGLAGVAKNIQYF
TRBD2	TRBV28	-	TRBJ2-4	TGTGCCAGCAGCCGAACGCAGGGCGGGAGGAACATTCAGTACTTC	CASSRTQGGRNIQYF
-	TRBV11-2	-	TRBJ1-1	TGTGCCAGCAGCCCTACAGTGAACACTGAAGCTTTCTTT	CASSPTVNTEAFF
TRBD2	TRBV28	-	TRBJ2-2	TGTGCCAGCAGTCGAAAGTTAGGACTAGCGGGAGACACCGGGGAGCTGTTTTTT	CASSRKLGLAGDTGELFF
-	TRBV2	-	TRBJ1-1	TGTGCCAGCGACACCAGGGGCGACACTGAAGCTTTCTTT	CASDTRGDTEAFF
-	TRBV10-1	-	TRBJ1-3	TGCGCCAGCAGAGCTGGACTTCGGCGGGGGGGTTTCTCCGGAAACACCATATATTTT	CASRAGLRRGGFSGNTIYF
TRBD1	TRBV11-2	-	TRBJ1-6	TGTGCCAGCAGCTTCCGAGGGGGCGGGTCACCCCTCCACTTT	CASSFRGGGSPLHF
-	TRBV18	-	TRBJ2-2	TGTGCCAGCTCACCACAGGGGGACGGGGAGCTGTTTTTT	CASSPQGDGELFF
-	TRBV6-5	-	TRBJ2-4	TGTGCCAGCAGTTACGGGCCAAAAAACATTCAGTACTTC	CASSYGPKNIQYF
TRBD1	TRBV11-2	-	TRBJ2-4	TGTGCCAGCAGCCCGACAGGGGGCGGAAACATTCAGTACTTC	CASSPTGGGNIQYF
TRBD2	TRBV29-1	-	TRBJ2-7	TGCAGCGTTGACGGGCTAGCGGGATTCTACGAGCAGTACTTC	CSVDGLAGFYEQYF
-	TRBV6-5	-	TRBJ1-3	TGTGCCAGCGCCCGGGACAACTCTGGAAACACCATATATTTT	CASARDNSGNTIYF